This TCR beta chain was documented in a study of T cells in Graves' hyperthyroidism and ophthalmopathy. The CDR3 runs 17 residues. Germline CDR1 is SNHLY and CDR2 is FYNNEI. Losses at the gene ends were 4 bases for V and 2 bases for J; bases not matched to a gene: 7. Amplification targeted TCR beta CDR3 regions from RNA transcripts. Using the HTBI primer set, a first-round RT-PCR was run on the TCR CDR3. TCRdb used MiXCR to reprocess the multiplex PCR reads, holding one entry per CDR3 protein. The repertoire has approximately 320,000 distinct CDR3 sequences, approximately 16% of them found once; the top ten carry approximately 35%.

Sequencing was performed on blood. The receptor was isolated from a young man with Graves' hyperthyroidism. The chain recombines TRBV2 with TRBJ2-6, with 8 bases aligning to TRBD1. The DNA for the CDR3 is TGTGCCAGCAGTGGTGGACAGGGAAGGGCTGGGGCCAACGTCCTGACTTTC. This sequence encodes CASSGGQGRAGANVLTF.